This TCR beta chain was captured in a study of blood T cell repertoires in COVID-19. Study-level information: The cDNA or gDNA used as material had been derived from T cells, B-cell-depleted T cells, or PBMCs.

The CDR3 runs 15 residues. V lost 2 bases, J lost 5 bases, and 7 bases stayed unmatched. In germline, CDR1 is MGHRA, CDR2 YSYEKL. Per the study methods: By means of reference gene primer amplification, nucleated cell counts were estimated. This table comes from immunoSEQ multiplex PCR, and its TCRdb copy is limited to in-frame clones, with some not included. The DNA was the basis for D and trimming; V, J and clone size are from that table. The table includes some 490,000 clones, roughly 88% detected once. Source material: peripheral blood. This chain links TRBV4-1 with TRBJ1-1; 8 positions match TRBD1. The source of this sequence is a human donor in a cohort sampled during active COVID-19. In nucleotides, the CDR3 is TGCGCCAGCAGCCAACCCGACAGGGGTGGTACTGAAGCTTTCTTT. Translation gives CASSQPDRGGTEAFF.